The 17 T cell receptor beta chains presented below share a single source sample, sequenced in a study of blood T cell repertoires in COVID-19. Repertoires were generated with immunoSEQ multiplex PCR, while TCRdb's copy carries only in-frame clones and drops some. The table records more than 110,000 clones, just under 90% of them present only once. Sample: peripheral blood. The receptor source for this set is a woman older than 75 with acute or convalescent COVID-19.

This clone was counted only a few times. V is TRBV10-2 and J is TRBJ1-2; D perhaps matches TRBD1 (6 bases). The CDR3 sequence is 13 residues long. The ends were cut back, 6 bases at V and 2 bases at J, with 10 bases in the middle. Germline CDR1 is WSHSY and CDR2 is SAAADI. DNA for the CDR3: TGCGCCAGCAGCGAAGGACAGAACTATGGCTACACCTTC. Its translation: CASSEGQNYGYTF.

V gene TRBV4-2 combines with J gene TRBJ2-1, with D unclear. V was pared by 2 bases and J by 5 bases, with 7 bases between. CDR1 is LGHNA, CDR2 YNFKEQ, per germline. This CDR3 comprises 13 residues. The CDR3 coding sequence is TGTGCCAGCAGCCAACTACAGAACAATGAGCAGTTCTTC. Translated: CASSQLQNNEQFF.

The V and J genes are TRBV29-1 and TRBJ2-3; no clear D. Per germline, CDR1 SQVTM and CDR2 ANQGSEA. The CDR3 has 16 amino acids. Trimming took off 1 base at V and 2 bases at J, with 16 bases between the two ends. CDR3 loop: CSVEGATETHTDTQYF. The CDR3 DNA reads TGCAGCGTTGAAGGGGCAACAGAGACACACACAGATACGCAGTATTTT.

This chain uses TRBV25-1 with TRBJ1-2; D is ambiguous. Germline-derived CDR1 and CDR2 are MGHDK and SYGVNS. The CDR3 has 12 residues. The V end was cut by 7 bases, the J end by 0 bases, with 6 bases between. CDR3 amino acids: CASTGSNYGYTF. Here the CDR3 DNA reads TGTGCCAGCACGGGGTCTAACTATGGCTACACCTTC.

The chain carries TRBV13 and TRBJ2-7, with D perhaps matching TRBD1 (6 bases). Looked up from germline, CDR1 is PRHDT and CDR2 is FYEKMQ (reference sequence). This CDR3 comprises 15 residues. The V end was cut by 5 bases, the J end by 2 bases, with 16 bases between. The CDR3 region is CASSKQGISTYEQYF. Written as DNA, the CDR3 is TGTGCCAGCAGCAAACAGGGTATAAGTACCTACGAGCAGTACTTC. Filled out from reference TRBV13 and TRBJ2-7, the complete variable domain reads AAGVIQSPRHLIKEKRETATLKCYPIPRHDTVYWYQQGPGQDPQFLISFYEKMQSDKGSIPDRFSAQQFSDYHSELNMSSLELGDSALYFCASSKQGISTYEQYFGPGTRLTVT.

In the case of this clone: An end of the junction differs from the germline gene, which may be a read error. This CDR3 reads CASSLSGGVPNNEQFF. CDR3 nucleotide sequence: TGTGCTAGCAGCTTGAGCGGGGGGGTCCCTAACAATGAGCAGTTCTTC. The chain links TRBV7-7 to TRBJ2-1, with 10 bases lining up with TRBD2. There are 16 residues in the CDR3. Germline lookup yields CDR1 SSHAT and CDR2 FNYEAQ (reference sequence).

This chain uses TRBV5-4 with TRBJ2-5; 7 bases match TRBD1. Germline CDR1 reads SGHNT; CDR2 reads YYREEE (reference sequence). J was trimmed by 5 bases and V by 4 bases; bases with no gene match: 14. This CDR3 is built from 16 residues. In DNA, the CDR3 is TGTGCCAGCAGCCCAGTCCCGGGACAGCCTCGGGAGACCCAGTACTTC. It codes for CASSPVPGQPRETQYF.

V is TRBV19 and J is TRBJ1-1; 9 nucleotides align to TRBD1. The CDR3 loop spans 17 amino acids. With 5 bases clipped from V and 1 base from J, the junction kept 11 bases outside the gene matches. Germline V lookup: CDR1 LNHDA, CDR2 SQIVND (reference sequence). The CDR3 reads CASSLNPGTGPNTEAFF. In DNA, the CDR3 is TGTGCCAGTAGTCTGAATCCCGGGACAGGGCCGAACACTGAAGCTTTCTTT.

The chain couples TRBV5-1 to TRBJ2-5; 8 bases fit TRBD1. The ends lost 1 base at V and 5 bases at J; junction bases unmatched: 7. The CDR3 totals 15 residues. Germline values: CDR1 SGHRS, CDR2 YFSETQ. The CDR3 coding sequence is TGCGCCAGCAGCTTGATCGGGACAGGCGGTGAGACCCAGTACTTC. Amino acids: CASSLIGTGGETQYF.

The chain couples TRBV13 to TRBJ2-2, with D unresolved. The germline V gene has CDR1 PRHDT and CDR2 FYEKMQ (reference sequence). CDR3 length: 14 amino acids. Deletions cut 2 bases from V and 7 bases from J, with 11 bases between. CDR3 residues: CASSLKVSGGELFF. The CDR3, as DNA: TGTGCCAGCAGCTTAAAAGTATCGGGCGGGGAGCTGTTTTTT.

The chain recombines TRBV5-1 with TRBJ1-6, with TRBD1 as a possible D gene (6 bases). Trimming pared 4 bases from V and 6 bases from J, leaving 11 bases between. This CDR3 region has 14 residues. Germline-derived CDR1 and CDR2 are SGHRS and YFSETQ. The DNA of the CDR3 is TGCGCCAGCAGCCGTCCGGACAGTAATTCACCCCTCCACTTT. It is translated as CASSRPDSNSPLHF.

CDR3 loop: CASSQDGAGYNEQFF. The CDR3 region has the DNA TGTGCCAGCAGCCAAGATGGGGCAGGTTACAATGAGCAGTTCTTC. The chain is built from TRBV4-2 and TRBJ2-1, with a possible D match to TRBD1 (5 bases). The CDR3 spans 15 residues. Germline loops: CDR1 LGHNA, CDR2 YNFKEQ. V gave up 0 bases and J gave up 4 bases, with 10 bases separating them.

The CDR3 here is CAVLTGRGDEQYF. CDR3 bases: TGTGCCGTACTGACAGGGAGAGGCGACGAGCAGTACTTC. The chain has TRBV10-3 and TRBJ2-7; 7 nucleotides line up with TRBD1. Trimming took 11 bases from V and 5 from J; bases not matched to a gene: 12. The CDR3 consists of 13 residues. Germline CDR1 is ENHRY and CDR2 is SYGVKD.

The V and J genes are TRBV7-2 and TRBJ1-2; the match to TRBD1 covers 9 bases. Germline CDR1 is SGHTA and CDR2 is FQGNSA. V shed 1 base, J shed 3 bases, and the junction held 3 bases outside the gene matches. The CDR3 has 15 amino acids. The CDR3 spells CASSLGQGVYYGYTF. DNA for the CDR3: TGTGCCAGCAGCTTAGGACAGGGGGTATACTATGGCTACACCTTC.

The chain employs TRBV7-3 and TRBJ2-1; TRBD2 matches 9 bases. With V trimmed by 0 bases and J by 9 bases, 9 bases remained unmatched. Germline assignment: CDR1 SGHTA and CDR2 FQGTGA. This CDR3 has 16 residues. CDR3 DNA sequence: TGTGCCAGCAGCTTAACTGGGTCTAGCGGGGCGCGTGAGCAGTTCTTC. It is translated as CASSLTGSSGAREQFF.

The chain combines TRBV7-6 with TRBJ2-1; TRBD1 is a possible D gene (6 bases). Germline loops: CDR1 SGHVS, CDR2 FNYEAQ. CDR3 size: 16 residues. V lost 1 base and J lost 4, with 14 bases in between. The CDR3 here is CASSLVGAPLYNEQFF. CDR3 in DNA: TGTGCCAGCAGCTTAGTGGGGGCTCCCCTATACAATGAGCAGTTCTTC. The whole variable domain, filled in from reference TRBV7-6 and TRBJ2-1, reads GAGVSQSPRYKVTKRGQDVALRCDPISGHVSLYWYRQALGQGPEFLTYFNYEAQQDKSGLPNDRFSAERPEGSISTLTIQRTEQRDSAMYRCASSLVGAPLYNEQFFGPGTRLTVL.

This rearrangement joins TRBV7-6 to TRBJ1-1; 10 nucleotides align to TRBD1. V trimming: 5 bases; J trimming: 3 bases; junction bases outside the gene matches: 6. Germline CDR1 is SGHVS and CDR2 is FNYEAQ. This CDR3 spans 15 amino acids. CDR3 in amino acids: CASSPRTGGHTEAFF. The DNA for the CDR3 is TGTGCCAGCAGCCCGCGGACAGGGGGGCACACTGAAGCTTTCTTT.